One sample yielded the 21 T cell receptor beta chains listed below, sequenced in a study of blood T cell repertoires in COVID-19. Assay: immunoSEQ multiplex PCR; the TCRdb copy retains only in-frame clones and omits some. The sample carries approximately 88,000 clones, about 74% recorded once. The sequenced material came from peripheral blood. These receptors originate from a human donor in a cohort sampled during active COVID-19.

The V gene is TRBV7-2, the J gene TRBJ1-2; D gene uncertain. CDR1 and CDR2 from the germline V gene are SGHTA and FQGNSA. CDR3 length equals 13 residues. V lost 1 base, J lost 5 bases, and 8 bases lay in between. The CDR3 DNA reads TGTGCCAGCAGCTTAGGCAGGTCATATGGCTACACCTTC. Protein: CASSLGRSYGYTF.

The rearrangement uses TRBV29-1 and TRBJ1-2, with a tentative D call TRBD1 (6 bases). This CDR3 has 16 amino acids. V lost 3 bases, J lost 2 bases, and 19 bases lay in between. The germline V gene encodes CDR1 SQVTM and CDR2 ANQGSEA. The chain's CDR3 is CSVDRGGGGGNYGYTF. In DNA form, the CDR3 reads TGCAGCGTTGACCGCGGGGGCGGCGGAGGGAACTATGGCTACACCTTC.

This chain uses TRBV28 with TRBJ2-1, with 14 positions matching TRBD2. The trim removed 5 bases at V and 9 bases at J, leaving 9 bases unmatched. The germline V gene encodes CDR1 MDHEN and CDR2 SYDVKM. The CDR3 is made up of 16 amino acids. CDR3 nucleotides: TGTGCCAGCAGTAGGGCCGGGACTAGCGGGGGCGTTGAGCAGTTCTTC. It encodes CASSRAGTSGGVEQFF.

The chain is built from TRBV6-5 and TRBJ1-1, with 10 bases matching TRBD1. Germline trimming cut 5 bases from V and 10 bases from J; bases unmatched to any gene: 7. The CDR3 runs 13 residues. Germline V gene sequence: CDR1 MNHEY, CDR2 SVGAGI. CDR3 nucleotides: TGTGCCAGCAGTCCCGACAGGGGGCTCTCAGCTTTCTTT. This gives the protein CASSPDRGLSAFF.

The chain couples TRBV4-3 to TRBJ2-1, with TRBD2 matching over 14 bases. The CDR3 has 17 amino acids. CDR1 is LGHNA, CDR2 YSLEER, per germline. J gave up 7 bases and V 3 bases, and 8 bases lay outside the gene matches. The CDR3 coding sequence is TGCGCCAGCAGCCAGACTAGCGGGAGGGGCTCTAGGAATGAGCAGTTCTTC. It codes for CASSQTSGRGSRNEQFF.

The V and J genes are TRBV5-1 and TRBJ2-2; D call uncertain. Per the germline V gene, CDR1 is SGHRS and CDR2 is YFSETQ. The CDR3 is 13 residues long. Between the trimmed V and J ends, which lost 3 bases and 4 bases, there was a span of 7 bases. CDR3 sequence: CASSYSPTGELFF. CDR3 nucleotide sequence: TGCGCCAGCAGCTACAGTCCCACCGGGGAGCTGTTTTTT.

This chain joins TRBV2 and TRBJ2-3; TRBD2 matches 13 bases. CDR1 is SNHLY and CDR2 is FYNNEI in the germline V gene. The CDR3 is made up of 16 amino acids. The junction had 9 bases not matched to a gene; V was cut back by 6 bases and J by 6 bases. The CDR3 nucleotides are TGTGCCAGCAGCCAGACTAGCGGGAGGCTGCTTGATACGCAGTATTTT. Translated, it gives CASSQTSGRLLDTQYF.

This clone was seen a single time. This chain links TRBV29-1 with TRBJ2-2; 8 bases fit TRBD2. Losses at the gene ends were 8 bases for V and 4 bases for J; bases not matched to a gene: 6. Germline loops: CDR1 SQVTM, CDR2 ANQGSEA. The CDR3 is 13 amino acids. The CDR3 reads CSTGREGTGELFF. CDR3 DNA sequence: TGCAGCACCGGGAGGGAGGGCACCGGGGAGCTGTTTTTT.

CDR3 DNA: TGTGCCAGCAGGGCCAGTGGAGCTAACTATGGCTACACCTTC. Residues: CASRASGANYGYTF. V usage is TRBV2 and J usage is TRBJ1-2; unclear D gene. CDR1 is SNHLY, CDR2 FYNNEI, per germline. Between the trimmed V and J ends, which lost 6 bases and 0 bases, there was a span of 11 bases. CDR3 size: 14 residues.

In its sample, this clone was seen a few times. The CDR3: CASSRTGTNGYTF. DNA of the CDR3: TGTGCCAGCAGCAGGACAGGGACGAATGGCTACACCTTC. This sequence joins TRBV25-1 and TRBJ1-2, with 8 bases lining up with TRBD1. CDR1 MGHDK and CDR2 SYGVNS come from the germline V gene. Trimming at V came to 6 bases and at J to 6 bases, leaving 6 bases not matched to a gene. CDR3 length: 13 amino acids.

The rearrangement joins TRBV19 to TRBJ2-2; TRBD2 matches at 12 bases. The germline V gene has CDR1 LNHDA and CDR2 SQIVND (reference sequence). With V trimmed by 4 bases and J by 4 bases, 7 bases remained unmatched. The CDR3 has 17 amino acids. The CDR3 DNA reads as TGTGCCAGTAGTAAACGGACTAGCGGGATGCGCACCGGGGAGCTGTTTTTT. It encodes CASSKRTSGMRTGELFF.

CDR3 region: CASSSYGRMGTDTQYF. The CDR3 DNA sequence: TGTGCCAGCAGTTCCTACGGGAGGATGGGGACAGATACGCAGTATTTT. This rearrangement joins TRBV6-2 or TRBV6-3 to TRBJ2-3; TRBD2 agrees at 7 bases. CDR3 length equals 16 residues. CDR1 is MNHEY and CDR2 is SVGEGT in the germline V gene. With V trimmed by 4 bases and J by 3 bases, 10 bases remained unmatched.

The rearrangement uses TRBV10-3 and TRBJ1-1, with 8 positions matching TRBD1. The CDR3 has 14 residues. V lost 4 bases, J lost 6 bases, and 7 bases stayed unmatched. The V gene's germline CDR1 is ENHRY and CDR2 SYGVKD. CDR3 coding DNA: TGTGCCATCAGTGGACAGGGGATCGTCGCTGAAGCTTTCTTT. Translation gives CAISGQGIVAEAFF.

The chain couples TRBV7-2 to TRBJ1-2, with D hard to call. Trimming removed 1 base from V and 5 bases from J, with 8 bases in between. Germline V CDR1 and CDR2: SGHTA, FQGNSA. This CDR3 has 13 residues. The CDR3 region has the DNA TGTGCCAGCAGCTTAGTTGGGAGTTATGGCTACACCTTC. Its protein is CASSLVGSYGYTF.

The J gene is TRBJ2-3, the V gene TRBV29-1; 7 bases are shared with TRBD2. The CDR3 runs 14 residues. Germline assignment: CDR1 SQVTM and CDR2 ANQGSEA. The junction had 8 bases not matched to a gene; V was cut back by 6 bases and J by 2 bases. The CDR3 DNA reads as TGCAGCGTCCTACTAGCGCGCAACACAGATACGCAGTATTTT. Amino acids: CSVLLARNTDTQYF.

This clone was seen only a few times. The V and J genes are TRBV27 and TRBJ1-2; D uncertain. Germline CDR1 and CDR2: MNHEY and SMNVEV (reference sequence). The germline V and J ends were trimmed by 1 base and 3 bases, with 6 bases remaining between them. This CDR3 contains 13 residues. CDR3 bases: TGTGCCAGCAGTTTATACAGAGACTATGGCTACACCTTC. This translates into CASSLYRDYGYTF.

This clone showed up just a few times. The chain couples TRBV29-1 to TRBJ2-5, with a weak D call TRBD1 (6 bases). The germline gives CDR1 SQVTM, CDR2 ANQGSEA. V was pared by 5 bases and J by 2 bases, with 9 bases between. The CDR3 runs to 12 residues. CDR3 sequence (DNA): TGCAGCGTTACAGGGCAACAAGAGACCCAGTACTTC. Protein sequence: CSVTGQQETQYF.

Here the CDR3 reads CASSPWTGGAPNYGYTF. In DNA, the CDR3 is TGTGCCAGCAGTCCCTGGACAGGGGGCGCCCCTAACTATGGCTACACCTTC. The V and J genes are TRBV27 and TRBJ1-2, with TRBD1 identical over 11 bases. Unmatched junction bases numbered 8, after V lost 5 bases and J lost 0 bases. This CDR3 contains 17 residues. CDR1 is MNHEY, CDR2 SMNVEV, per germline (reference sequence).

The chain recombines TRBV5-4 with TRBJ2-2; TRBD1 is a possible D gene (5 bases). From germline, CDR1 is SGHNT and CDR2 YYREEE (reference sequence). The CDR3 covers 15 residues. V lost 0 bases and J 2 bases, leaving 8 bases between the germline ends. CDR3 residues: CASSLATANTGELFF. The CDR3 region has the DNA TGTGCCAGCAGCTTGGCGACAGCTAACACCGGGGAGCTGTTTTTT.

This rearrangement joins TRBV11-3 to TRBJ2-7, with 10 nucleotides matching TRBD1. CDR1 is SGHNT and CDR2 is YENEEA in the germline V gene. V lost 3 bases to trimming and J lost 2 bases; unmatched junction nucleotides: 4. This CDR3 has 15 amino acids. The DNA of the CDR3 is TGTGCCAGCAGCTTCGGGACAGGGGTCCCCTACGAGCAGTACTTC. Amino acid sequence: CASSFGTGVPYEQYF. The complete variable domain, with remaining parts taken from reference TRBV11-3 and TRBJ2-7, reads EAGVVQSPRYKIIEKKQPVAFWCNPISGHNTLYWYLQNLGQGPELLIRYENEEAVDDSQLPKDRFSAERLKGVDSTLKIQPAELGDSAVYLCASSFGTGVPYEQYFGPGTRLTVT.

The chain uses TRBV5-4 and TRBJ2-7; 9 bases are shared with TRBD1. CDR1 is SGHNT, CDR2 YYREEE, per germline (reference sequence). The CDR3 is 15 amino acids. Trimming at V came to 3 bases and at J to 7 bases, leaving 11 bases not matched to a gene. CDR3 nucleotides: TGTGCCAGCAGCTGGAGACAGGGGGGTGTAGAAGAGCAGTACTTC. It codes for CASSWRQGGVEEQYF. Combining the CDR3 with reference TRBV5-4 and TRBJ2-7 gives the whole variable domain ETGVTQSPTHLIKTRGQQVTLRCSSQSGHNTVSWYQQALGQGPQFIFQYYREEENGRGNFPPRFSGLQFPNYSSELNVNALELDDSALYLCASSWRQGGVEEQYFGPGTRLTVT.